This passage covers 17 T cell receptor beta chains from one sample sequenced in a study of T cells in Graves' hyperthyroidism and ophthalmopathy (dated by TCRdb to about 2019). The library relied on multiplex PCR. Sequencing was performed on an Illumina HiSeq 2000. Amplification of TCR beta CDR3 regions was carried out from RNA transcripts. For the first round of RT-PCR on the TCR CDR3, the HTBI primer set was used together with the Qiagen OneStep RT-PCR kit. TCRdb's own reprocessing of the public reads used fastp at Q25 and MiXCR and kept productive beta chains. Each entry merges the rows of one CDR3 protein and shows their most common DNA and genes. The sample includes around 700,000 distinct CDR3 sequences, with about a third observed a single time. The ten largest clones represent less than 40% of the sample. The sequencing sample was made of blood. The receptors were gathered from a woman aged 40 to 49 with Graves' hyperthyroidism.

Worth noting for this clonotype: Because the CDR3's place on the DNA is in doubt, the DNA is left out and the CDR3 is given as listed by TCRdb. The V call is TRBV2, the J call TRBJ1-4; the table gives TRBD1 as D, unverified against the DNA. The CDR3 spans 22 amino acids, including both terminal residues. Germline CDR1 and CDR2: SNHLY and FYNNEI. The CDR3 reads CASSDNDRSGYTFGSGTLKLFF.

V gene TRBV15 combines with J gene TRBJ2-5; no reliable D call. Germline CDR1 LNHNV, CDR2 YYDKDF (reference sequence). V was shortened by 3 bases and J by 1 base, with 15 bases between the two germline ends. The CDR3 runs to 16 residues. The CDR3 spells CATSSHLWTRQETQYF. The CDR3 DNA is TGTGCCACCAGCAGCCACCTATGGACCCGCCAAGAGACCCAGTACTTC.

The chain employs TRBV12-3 or TRBV12-4 and TRBJ1-1; no clear D gene. The CDR3 has 14 amino acids. Deletions cut 1 base from V and 1 base from J, with 7 bases between. As DNA, the CDR3 is TGTGCCAGCAGTTTAGTGTGGGGGAACACTGAAGCTTTCTTT. It encodes CASSLVWGNTEAFF.

This clonotype was observed at least ten times. V and J are TRBV20-1 and TRBJ2-2; tentatively, D is TRBD2 (5 bases). The ends were cut back, 4 bases at V and 5 bases at J, with 8 bases in the middle. CDR3 size: 12 residues. Germline V gene data show CDR1 as DFQATT and CDR2 as SNEGSKA (reference sequence). The CDR3 region is CSAIGETGELFF. The DNA for the CDR3 is TGCAGTGCTATTGGGGAGACCGGGGAGCTGTTTTTT.

The V and J genes are TRBV29-1 and TRBJ2-7; the D gene could be TRBD1 or TRBD2 (5 bases each). Germline CDR1 reads SQVTM; CDR2 reads ANQGSEA. V lost 4 bases, J lost 0 bases, and 13 bases lay in between. The length of the CDR3 is 14 residues. DNA for the CDR3: TGCAGCGTTGGGGGGTACTCGTACTCCTACGAGCAGTACTTC. It translates to CSVGGYSYSYEQYF.

Details on this clonotype: A read error may explain this, as a much larger clone is one base away. V is TRBV10-3 and J is TRBJ1-6; no clear D. Per germline, CDR1 ENHRY and CDR2 SYGVKD. Trimming removed 5 bases at V and 9 bases at J, with 8 bases between. This CDR3 spans 12 amino acids. CDR3 loop: CAISFASSPLHF. Written as DNA, the CDR3 is TGTGCCATCAGTTTTGCTTCTTCACCCCTCCACTTT.

The chain couples TRBV7-2 to TRBJ1-2, with TRBD1 identical over 7 bases. The CDR3 is made up of 14 amino acids. J lost 4 bases, V lost 0 bases, and 2 bases had no gene match. Germline V gene data show CDR1 as SGHTA and CDR2 as FQGNSA. The CDR3 DNA follows: TGTGCCAGCAGCTTAGCGAGGGACAGCTATGGCTACACCTTC. Its translation is CASSLARDSYGYTF.

This clonotype was observed many times. The CDR3 here is CASSPQGTQETQYF. CDR3 sequence (DNA): TGTGCCAGCAGTCCCCAGGGGACCCAAGAGACCCAGTACTTC. The chain is built from TRBV2 and TRBJ2-5; D is possibly TRBD1 (6 bases). The CDR3 is 14 residues long. V lost 5 bases, J lost 1 base, and 11 bases lay in between. Germline values: CDR1 SNHLY, CDR2 FYNNEI. Combining the CDR3 with reference TRBV2 and TRBJ2-5 gives the whole variable domain EPEVTQTPSHQVTQMGQEVILRCVPISNHLYFYWYRQILGQKVEFLVSFYNNEISEKSEIFDDQFSVERPDGSNFTLKIRSTKLEDSAMYFCASSPQGTQETQYFGPGTRLLVL.

This clonotype was found a few times. The chain recombines TRBV11-2 with TRBJ1-3; possibly TRBD1 for D (6 bases). The germline CDR1 and CDR2 sequences are SGHAT and FQNNGV. This CDR3 has 18 residues. V gave up 5 bases and J gave up 0 bases, with 20 bases separating them. CDR3 nucleotide sequence: TGTGCCAGCAGCCTTTCAGTGGGGGGGCTACCCTCTGGAAACACCATATATTTT. This encodes CASSLSVGGLPSGNTIYF.

In its sample, this clonotype was seen a few times. The V call is TRBV24-1, the J call TRBJ2-2, with 11 bases lining up with TRBD2. Losses at the gene ends were 5 bases for V and 2 bases for J; bases not matched to a gene: 6. CDR3 length: 17 amino acids. CDR1 is KGHDR and CDR2 is SFDVKD in the germline V gene. CDR3 amino acids: CATSALAGGPNTGELFF. The CDR3 coding sequence is TGTGCCACCAGTGCTCTAGCGGGGGGACCTAACACCGGGGAGCTGTTTTTT.

At least ten counts were recorded for this clonotype. The rearrangement links TRBV6-5 to TRBJ2-6; D is possibly TRBD1 or TRBD2 (5 bases each). This CDR3 region has 13 residues. The V end was cut by 4 bases, the J end by 15 bases, with 16 bases between. Germline V gene sequence: CDR1 MNHEY, CDR2 SVGAGI. CDR3 coding DNA: TGTGCCAGCAGTTGGGACGGGGTGCTGGGCCTGACTTTC. Translating gives CASSWDGVLGLTF.

About this clonotype itself: This sequence may be a read error, since a much larger clone differs from it by one base. This rearrangement joins TRBV29-1 to TRBJ1-1, with TRBD1 matching 9 bases. This CDR3 has 16 residues. V shed 4 bases and J 6 bases; nucleotides not matched to a gene: 15. Germline CDR1 is SQVTM and CDR2 is ANQGSEA. CDR3 DNA sequence: TGCAGCGTTGTAGGGGGACAGGGTTGGCGGGACGCTGAAGCTTTCTTT. This codes for CSVVGGQGWRDAEAFF.

This clonotype was found many times. V usage is TRBV10-3 and J usage is TRBJ1-5, with a possible D match to TRBD1 (5 bases). CDR3 length: 14 residues. Per germline, CDR1 ENHRY and CDR2 SYGVKD. V lost 3 bases, J lost 3 bases, and 9 bases lay in between. The CDR3 reads CAISDRQNNQPQHF. For the CDR3, the DNA is TGTGCCATCAGTGACAGACAGAACAATCAGCCCCAGCATTTT.

CDR3 bases: TGTGCCAGCAGTTACAGTGGGACAGGGTCTTTCCAAGCTTTCTTT. This encodes CASSYSGTGSFQAFF. The gene calls are TRBV6-5 and TRBJ1-1; 9 nucleotides line up with TRBD1. Looked up from germline, CDR1 is MNHEY and CDR2 is SVGAGI. Trimming removed 2 bases from V and 9 bases from J; junction bases left unmatched: 10. This CDR3 has 15 amino acids.

The gene calls are TRBV15 and TRBJ1-2, with 7 bases lining up with TRBD1. This CDR3 region has 17 residues. The V and J ends lost 3 bases and 4 bases, in that order; junction bases with no gene match: 14. Per germline, CDR1 LNHNV and CDR2 YYDKDF (reference sequence). The CDR3 here is CATSSPVRQGLGYGYTF. The CDR3 region has the DNA TGTGCCACCAGCAGCCCCGTTCGACAGGGCCTTGGCTATGGCTACACCTTC. Using reference TRBV15 and TRBJ1-2 for the parts outside the CDR3, the full variable domain is DAMVIQNPRYQVTQFGKPVTLSCSQTLNHNVMYWYQQKSSQAPKLLFHYYDKDFNNEADTPDNFQSRRPNTSFCFLDIRSPGLGDTAMYLCATSSPVRQGLGYGYTFGSGTRLTVV.

This clonotype was counted only a few times. The chain joins TRBV27 to TRBJ2-6; D ambiguous. The CDR3 covers 15 residues. The V end lost 2 bases, the J end lost 4 bases, and 9 bases lay between the germline ends. The germline V gene has CDR1 MNHEY and CDR2 SMNVEV (reference sequence). The CDR3 protein is CASSLKATGANVLTF. CDR3 nucleotide sequence: TGTGCCAGCAGTTTAAAGGCCACAGGGGCCAACGTCCTGACTTTC.

V gene TRBV7-9 combines with J gene TRBJ2-3; no clear D gene. With 4 bases removed from V and 0 bases from J, the gap between germline ends came to 14 bases. The CDR3 runs 16 residues. Per germline, CDR1 SEHNR and CDR2 FQNEAQ (reference sequence). The CDR3 nucleotides read TGTGCCAGCAGCTACGTAGTGGCGCTTAGCACAGATACGCAGTATTTT. It is translated as CASSYVVALSTDTQYF.